This record looks at one T cell receptor beta chain sequence and its context. The entry originates in a study of T cells in Graves' hyperthyroidism and ophthalmopathy. CDR1 is SGHRS, CDR2 YFSETQ, per germline. Trimming cost V 0 bases and J 8 bases, with 6 bases left between them. The CDR3 runs 11 residues. Amplification yielded TCR beta CDR3 regions, with RNA transcripts as the source. HTBI primers drove first-round RT-PCR of the TCR CDR3. TCRdb independently ran MiXCR on the multiplex PCR reads; one entry per CDR3 protein. The repertoire has approximately 560,000 distinct CDR3 sequences, approximately 14% of them found once; the top ten carry around 7.3%.

This TCR derives from a woman aged 30 to 39 with Graves' hyperthyroidism. J is TRBJ2-7 and V is TRBV5-1; no definite D call. The sequenced sample was blood. The CDR3 loop reads CASSLGGKQYF. The CDR3 nucleotides are TGCGCCAGCAGCTTGGGGGGAAAGCAGTACTTC. The entire variable domain, with the rest obtained from reference TRBV5-1 and TRBJ2-7, is as follows: KAGVTQTPRYLIKTRGQQVTLSCSPISGHRSVSWYQQTPGQGLQFLFEYFSETQRNKGNFPGRFSGRQFSNSRSEMNVSTLELGDSALYLCASSLGGKQYFGPGTRLTVT.